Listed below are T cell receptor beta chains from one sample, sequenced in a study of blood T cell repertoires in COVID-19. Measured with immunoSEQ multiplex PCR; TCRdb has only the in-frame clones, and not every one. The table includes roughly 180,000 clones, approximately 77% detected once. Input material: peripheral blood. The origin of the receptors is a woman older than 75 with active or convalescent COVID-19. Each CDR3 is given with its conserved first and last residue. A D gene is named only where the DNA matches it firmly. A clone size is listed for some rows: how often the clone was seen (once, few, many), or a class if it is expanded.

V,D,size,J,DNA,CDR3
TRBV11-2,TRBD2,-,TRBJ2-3,TGTGCCAGCAGCTCCCCGACTAGCGGGACAATAGATACGCAGTATTTT,CASSSPTSGTIDTQYF
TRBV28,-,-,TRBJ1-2,TGTGCCAGCACCCTAGAGGGCGTTAACTATGGCTACACCTTC,CASTLEGVNYGYTF
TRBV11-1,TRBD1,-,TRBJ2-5,TGTGCCAGCAGCGAACAGGGACAGGGTGGGAAGACCCAGTACTTC,CASSEQGQGGKTQYF
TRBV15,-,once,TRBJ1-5,TGTGCCACCAGCAGAGGGGGGCAGGGAAATCAGCCCCAGCATTTT,CATSRGGQGNQPQHF
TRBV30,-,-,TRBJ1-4,TGTGCCCGAACGGGGGGGAGTCGCGAAAAACTGTTTTTT,CARTGGSREKLFF
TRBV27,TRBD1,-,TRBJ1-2,TGTGCCAGCGGAGGGGACAGAAACTATGGCTACACCTTC,CASGGDRNYGYTF
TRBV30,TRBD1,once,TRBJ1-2,TGTGCCTGGAGTGCGACAGGGAACGGCTACACCTTC,CAWSATGNGYTF
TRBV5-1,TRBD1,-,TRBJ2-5,TGCGCCAGCAGCTTGGACCCACAGGGGCAAGAGACCCAGTACTTC,CASSLDPQGQETQYF
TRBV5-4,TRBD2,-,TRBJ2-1,TGTGCCAGCAGCTTGGGAGGGGCGGGGGGTGATGAGCAGTTCTTC,CASSLGGAGGDEQFF
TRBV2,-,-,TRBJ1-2,TGTGCCAGCAAACCTACGACAGGTTATGGCTACACCTTC,CASKPTTGYGYTF
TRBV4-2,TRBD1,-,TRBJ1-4,TGTGCCAGCAGCCAAGGGACAGGGGGCTCGGTCGCAACTAATGAAAAACTGTTTTTT,CASSQGTGGSVATNEKLFF
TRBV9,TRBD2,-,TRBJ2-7,TGTGCCAGCAGCGTAGTCGGGAGGCTTAACGAGCAGTACTTC,CASSVVGRLNEQYF
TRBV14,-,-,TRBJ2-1,TGTGCCAGCAGCCCCTGGGGGCCGGGCAATGAGCAGTTCTTC,CASSPWGPGNEQFF
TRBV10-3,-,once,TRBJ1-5,TGTGCCATCAGTGAGTCGAGGCAGAGCAATCAGCCCCAGCATTTT,CAISESRQSNQPQHF